The subject of this entry is one T cell receptor (beta chain). Its antigen is not known. This sample was included in a study of response to subunit inactivated influenza vaccine. Findings of the study overall: Each seasonal influenza vaccination, the authors suggested, recruits few new T cells.

CDR3 length: 12 residues. Germline V gives CDR1 SGHTA, CDR2 FQGNSA. Trimming left V 5 bases short and J 7 bases short, with 8 bases between. TCRdb reprocessed the RT-PCR reads via MiXCR and lists one record per CDR3 protein. The sample has 540,000 or so distinct CDR3 sequences, 10% to 15% seen once; the top ten hold around 13%. The chain has TRBV7-2 and TRBJ2-2; D remains ambiguous. The sequence came from a man in his forties or fifties who received an inactivated influenza vaccine. Sequenced here: PBMCs from blood, sampled 35 to 45 days after vaccination. As DNA, the CDR3 is TGTGCCAGCAGCCCTATGGTCGGGGAGCTGTTTTTT. It codes for CASSPMVGELFF.